These 28 T cell receptor beta chains were sequenced from one sample in a study of OX40 agonist ivuxolimab in advanced cancers. TCRdb keeps only in-frame clones here, not all; method: immunoSEQ multiplex PCR. The data contain some 26,000 clones, roughly four fifths of them seen just once; the ten biggest clones take up about 20%. The source material was CD4+ or CD8+ T cells sorted from blood, sampled in a trial of the OX40 agonist ivuxolimab. The source is an adult with an advanced solid tumor such as melanoma, head and neck, liver or kidney cancer.

V usage is TRBV7-3 and J usage is TRBJ1-2; D is unresolved. Trimming cost V 3 bases and J 6 bases, with 14 bases left between them. The germline V gene encodes CDR1 SGHTA and CDR2 FQGTGA. The CDR3 runs 14 residues. CDR3 nucleotide sequence: TGTGCCAGCAGCTTCCCATCATCACAGAATGGCTACACCTTC. Translated: CASSFPSSQNGYTF.

This clone appeared once. This sample includes further DNA sequences coding for the same CDR3. The CDR3 DNA sequence: TGTGCCAGCAGCGTGGGGGCCGGGGGATACGAGCAGTACTTC. As protein: CASSVGAGGYEQYF. The chain joins TRBV9 to TRBJ2-7; D may correspond to TRBD1 or TRBD2 (6 bases each). The germline V gene has CDR1 SGDLS and CDR2 YYNGEE. The CDR3 extends over 14 amino acids. The V end lost 2 bases, the J end lost 4 bases, and 13 bases lay between the germline ends.

The chain couples TRBV9 to TRBJ2-7, with D uncertain. In germline, CDR1 is SGDLS, CDR2 YYNGEE. The CDR3 extends over 15 amino acids. The ends were cut back, 0 bases at V and 7 bases at J, with 17 bases in the middle. The CDR3 here is CASSVEAQESGEQYF. The CDR3 DNA reads TGTGCCAGCAGCGTAGAGGCTCAGGAGTCTGGAGAGCAGTACTTC.

The rearrangement links TRBV19 to TRBJ2-1, with 13 bases that match TRBD2. This CDR3 contains 16 residues. CDR1 and CDR2 from the germline V gene are LNHDA and SQIVND (reference sequence). The V segment lost 3 bases and the J segment 6 bases; nucleotides outside the gene matches: 5. CDR3 amino acids: CASSISLAGGSNEQFF. CDR3 DNA: TGTGCCAGTAGTATTTCACTAGCGGGGGGGTCCAATGAGCAGTTCTTC.

The chain combines TRBV14 with TRBJ1-1; no firm D call. V lost 3 bases and J lost 3, with 8 bases in between. The germline CDR1 and CDR2 sequences are SGHDN and FVKESK. The CDR3 consists of 13 residues. The chain's CDR3 is CASSQGIYTEAFF. The DNA of the CDR3 is TGTGCCAGCAGCCAGGGGATATACACTGAAGCTTTCTTT.

V is TRBV27 and J is TRBJ2-7, with TRBD1 identical over 10 bases. This CDR3 region has 15 residues. V gave up 4 bases and J gave up 2 bases; unmatched junction bases: 5. CDR1 is MNHEY, CDR2 SMNVEV, per germline (reference sequence). CDR3 sequence: CASSYSGTGAYEQYF. The CDR3 region has the DNA TGTGCCAGCAGTTACTCCGGGACAGGGGCCTACGAGCAGTACTTC.

This clone has just a few counts. The rearrangement uses TRBV28 and TRBJ1-1, with D uncertain. Germline V CDR1 and CDR2: MDHEN, SYDVKM. V was trimmed by 1 base and J by 6 bases, leaving 6 bases between them. CDR3 length: 12 residues. The CDR3, as DNA: TGTGCCAGCAGTTTATCCCTCCCTGAAGCTTTCTTT. Protein: CASSLSLPEAFF.

The chain couples TRBV9 to TRBJ2-1; no clear D gene. The CDR3 contains 15 residues. V was trimmed by 2 bases and J by 0 bases, leaving 9 bases between them. Germline V CDR1 and CDR2: SGDLS, YYNGEE. As DNA, the CDR3 is TGTGCCAGCAGCGTTTCCGGGCTCTCCTACAATGAGCAGTTCTTC. This encodes CASSVSGLSYNEQFF.

The CDR3 region is CASSQIGDDGYTF. Here the CDR3 DNA reads TGTGCCAGCAGCCAGATAGGGGACGATGGCTACACCTTC. The chain recombines TRBV7-9 with TRBJ1-2, with a weak D call TRBD1 (5 bases). The CDR3 is made up of 13 amino acids. The V and J ends lost 5 bases and 6 bases respectively, with 13 bases between them. The germline V gene has CDR1 SEHNR and CDR2 FQNEAQ (reference sequence).

V gene TRBV13 combines with J gene TRBJ2-3; D may be TRBD2 (7 bases). This CDR3 is 15 amino acids long. Between the trimmed V and J ends, which lost 0 bases and 5 bases, there was a span of 12 bases. In germline, CDR1 is PRHDT, CDR2 FYEKMQ (reference sequence). In DNA form, the CDR3 reads TGTGCCAGCAGCTTAGGCGGGGGGCCGGGAGATACGCAGTATTTT. Translated: CASSLGGGPGDTQYF.

The chain couples TRBV15 to TRBJ2-1; TRBD2 matches 10 bases. Germline CDR1 is LNHNV and CDR2 is YYDKDF (reference sequence). The CDR3 totals 16 residues. Trimming took 1 base from V and 9 from J; bases not matched to a gene: 9. The CDR3 DNA sequence: TGTGCCACCAGCAGAGTTGGCCTAGCGGGAGATCCTGAGCAGTTCTTC. It translates to CATSRVGLAGDPEQFF.

J is TRBJ2-3 and V is TRBV15, with TRBD2 identical over 7 bases. Germline-derived CDR1 and CDR2 are LNHNV and YYDKDF (reference sequence). Trimming cost V 6 bases and J 5 bases; bases outside gene matches: 8. This CDR3 region has 14 residues. In DNA form, the CDR3 reads TGTGCCACCAGTTTAGCGGGCGGGGGAGATACGCAGTATTTT. Its protein product is CATSLAGGGDTQYF.

The chain recombines TRBV9 with TRBJ2-3, with 7 bases matching TRBD2. The CDR3 consists of 15 residues. Germline loops: CDR1 SGDLS, CDR2 YYNGEE. The V and J ends lost 4 bases and 0 bases, in that order; junction bases with no gene match: 5. The CDR3 region has the DNA TGTGCCAGCAGCCTAATGGGGGGGAGCACAGATACGCAGTATTTT. Its protein is CASSLMGGSTDTQYF. The full variable domain, in which reference TRBV9 and TRBJ2-3 provide the parts outside the CDR3, is DSGVTQTPKHLITATGQRVTLRCSPRSGDLSVYWYQQSLDQGLQFLIQYYNGEERAKGNILERFSAQQFPDLHSELNLSSLELGDSALYFCASSLMGGSTDTQYFGPGTRLTVL.

The CDR3: CASSDKGSTDTQYF. DNA for the CDR3: TGTGCCAGCAGTGACAAAGGGAGCACAGATACGCAGTATTTT. This chain uses TRBV6-4 with TRBJ2-3; D not certain. V gave up 2 bases and J gave up 0 bases, with 6 bases separating them. CDR1 and CDR2 (germline): MRHNA, SNTAGT. CDR3 length equals 14 residues.

The chain couples TRBV6-9 to TRBJ1-4; D is unclear. The CDR3 has 15 residues. The germline V gene has CDR1 MNHGY and CDR2 SVAAGI. V dropped 3 bases and J dropped 4 bases, with 12 bases sitting between them. The CDR3 coding sequence is TGTGCCAGCAGTTACTCACAAGGGATTAATGAAAAACTGTTTTTT. This translates into CASSYSQGINEKLFF.

The CDR3 sequence: CASSELGSPYEQYF. The CDR3 bases are TGTGCCAGCAGTGAACTAGGCAGTCCCTACGAGCAGTACTTC. V and J are TRBV6-1 and TRBJ2-7; D not certain. The CDR3 length is 14 residues. CDR1 is MNHNS, CDR2 SASEGT, per germline. V gave up 2 bases and J gave up 2 bases, with 10 bases separating them.

This rearrangement joins TRBV13 to TRBJ1-4, with D tentatively TRBD1 (5 bases). V dropped 4 bases and J dropped 7 bases, with 13 bases sitting between them. CDR1 is PRHDT and CDR2 is FYEKMQ in the germline V gene (reference sequence). This CDR3 region has 14 residues. The CDR3 reads CASSSLAGPEKLFF. As DNA, the CDR3 is TGTGCCAGCAGCTCGCTGGCAGGGCCTGAAAAACTGTTTTTT.

The chain couples TRBV19 to TRBJ1-1; TRBD1 matches 7 bases. V lost 4 bases to trimming and J lost 4 bases; unmatched junction nucleotides: 9. Looked up from germline, CDR1 is LNHDA and CDR2 is SQIVND (reference sequence). The CDR3 runs 15 residues. The CDR3 loop is CASSRGTASGTEAFF. DNA of the CDR3: TGTGCCAGTAGTAGGGGGACAGCCTCCGGCACTGAAGCTTTCTTT.

This clone was observed a handful of times. J is TRBJ1-5 and V is TRBV5-1, with unresolved D. CDR3 length equals 13 residues. V lost 0 bases and J lost 5, with 6 bases in between. Per the germline V gene, CDR1 is SGHRS and CDR2 is YFSETQ. The CDR3 here is CASSLGIDQPQHF. The CDR3 DNA is TGCGCCAGCAGCTTGGGTATCGATCAGCCCCAGCATTTT.

This clone occurred once. The V gene is TRBV28, the J gene TRBJ2-5, with 10 bases fitting TRBD1. The ends lost 5 bases at V and 9 bases at J; junction bases unmatched: 15. Germline assignment: CDR1 MDHEN and CDR2 SYDVKM. CDR3 length equals 16 residues. DNA for the CDR3: TGTGCCAGCAGTCCTCTTCTGGGACAGGGGAATGGGGCCCAGTACTTC. Its translation: CASSPLLGQGNGAQYF.

The J gene is TRBJ2-2, the V gene TRBV28; D gene unclear. Trimming left V 8 bases short and J 5 bases short, with 15 bases between. The CDR3 loop spans 14 amino acids. Germline V lookup: CDR1 MDHEN, CDR2 SYDVKM. CDR3 bases: TGTGCCAGCCGCGACGTAACAGTTACCGGGGAGCTGTTTTTT. Translation gives CASRDVTVTGELFF.

The genes are TRBV9 and TRBJ2-4, with 12 bases that match TRBD2. The germline CDR1 and CDR2 sequences are SGDLS and YYNGEE. V shed 3 bases, J shed 2 bases, and the junction held 3 bases outside the gene matches. The CDR3 covers 16 residues. The CDR3 sequence is CASSATSGSTKNIQYF. Here the CDR3 DNA reads TGTGCCAGCAGCGCGACTAGCGGGAGCACCAAAAACATTCAGTACTTC. The variable domain in full, with the rest retrieved from reference TRBV9 and TRBJ2-4, is DSGVTQTPKHLITATGQRVTLRCSPRSGDLSVYWYQQSLDQGLQFLIQYYNGEERAKGNILERFSAQQFPDLHSELNLSSLELGDSALYFCASSATSGSTKNIQYFGAGTRLSVL.

This clone came up a few times. The chain links TRBV4-1 to TRBJ2-1; 8 bases fit TRBD2. Trimming cost V 4 bases and J 7 bases; bases outside gene matches: 6. This CDR3 contains 14 residues. Germline V CDR1 and CDR2: MGHRA, YSYEKL. The CDR3 DNA follows: TGCGCCAGCAGCCGAGCGGGGGAGAGAAATGAGCAGTTCTTC. As protein: CASSRAGERNEQFF.

The rearrangement uses TRBV6-5 and TRBJ2-7, with TRBD2 matching 11 bases. Germline V CDR1 and CDR2: MNHEY, SVGAGI. The CDR3 totals 15 residues. J lost 3 bases, V lost 6 bases, and 7 bases had no gene match. The CDR3 region is CASSAGTSGLYEQYF. The DNA for the CDR3 is TGTGCCAGCAGCGCCGGGACTAGCGGACTCTACGAGCAGTACTTC.

This clone was recorded once. The chain joins TRBV27 to TRBJ2-7, with 8 bases matching TRBD1. The CDR3 length is 15 residues. Germline values: CDR1 MNHEY, CDR2 SMNVEV (reference sequence). J gave up 5 bases and V 5 bases, and 11 bases lay outside the gene matches. Here the CDR3 DNA reads TGTGCCAGCAGTCCACAGGACAGGGTGATTAACGAGCAGTACTTC. Encoded protein: CASSPQDRVINEQYF.

V gene TRBV30 combines with J gene TRBJ2-7, with D tentatively TRBD2 (6 bases). Germline CDR1 GTSNPN, CDR2 SVGIG (reference sequence). V lost 0 bases to trimming and J lost 7 bases, with 10 bases between them. The CDR3 loop spans 12 amino acids. The CDR3 bases are TGTGCCTGGAGTGTACTAGGGAGGGAGCAGTACTTC. This sequence encodes CAWSVLGREQYF.

Here the CDR3 reads CASSPGSPYEQYF. CDR3 sequence (DNA): TGTGCCAGCAGCCCGGGATCCCCCTACGAGCAGTACTTC. This chain links TRBV7-9 with TRBJ2-7, with D maybe TRBD2 (5 bases). Germline lookup yields CDR1 SEHNR and CDR2 FQNEAQ (reference sequence). Trimming pared 5 bases from V and 2 bases from J, leaving 10 bases between. The CDR3 spans 13 residues.

This clone has just a few counts. The rearrangement links TRBV27 to TRBJ2-7, with TRBD1 identical over 8 bases. V gave up 4 bases and J gave up 3 bases; unmatched junction bases: 11. Germline V lookup: CDR1 MNHEY, CDR2 SMNVEV (reference sequence). The CDR3 totals 16 residues. The CDR3 reads CASSSLPSGQGYEQYF. DNA of the CDR3: TGTGCCAGCAGTTCCCTCCCCTCTGGACAGGGCTACGAGCAGTACTTC.